The clone carrying this T cell receptor beta chain came up a few times. V gave up 0 bases and J gave up 3 bases; unmatched junction bases: 17. The CDR3 has 20 residues. The germline V gene has CDR1 SQVTM and CDR2 ANQGSEA. TCRdb independently ran MiXCR on the 5' RACE reads; one entry per CDR3 protein. Of more than 85,000 distinct CDR3 sequences listed, approximately 8.5% were seen once; the top ten hold about 7%. The sample originates from a study of spatial heterogeneity in lung cancer. Time point given: sample taken at primary tumor resection. Extraction of whole RNA from tumor, nontumor lung or frozen PBMC preceded unsorted sequencing.

The sequences come from PBMCs, collected at surgery. The receptor's source is a male donor with early-stage non-small cell lung cancer. The chain has TRBV29-1 and TRBJ2-5, with 12 bases fitting TRBD2. CDR3 bases: TGCAGCGTTGAAGAATCCCTGGGCGGGTCTAGCGGGAGGGCGAAAGAGACCCAGTACTTC. Encoded protein: CSVEESLGGSSGRAKETQYF. Supplemented by reference TRBV29-1 and TRBJ2-5, the full variable domain reads SAVISQKPSRDICQRGTSLTIQCQVDSQVTMMFWYRQQPGQSLTLIATANQGSEATYESGFVIDKFPISRPNLTFSTLTVSNMSPEDSSIYLCSVEESLGGSSGRAKETQYFGPGTRLLVL.